This is a list of T cell receptor beta chains from one sample in a study of T cell clonotyping in hematopoietic cell transplantation. Clones were sequenced by immunoSEQ multiplex PCR, and TCRdb holds only the in-frame ones, with some missing. The sample has some 15,000 clones; roughly 84% are singletons. The starting material was PBMCs, obtained 100 days after allogeneic stem cell transplant. Receptor source: a male patient aged 60 to 75 who had an allogeneic stem cell transplant from a related donor, so the T cells may come from the graft donor. Some clones in this sample may be carry-over from other donors' samples. The CDR3 runs from the conserved cysteine through the conserved F or W. The D gene is left open where the match is weak. The size entry is marked missing in some rows and otherwise reads once, few, many or a size class.

d_gene: -
j_gene: TRBJ1-6
abundance: -
len: 14
v_gene: TRBV30
CDR3nt: TGTGCCTGGAGTGCGAGCTCCTATAATTCACCCCTCCACTTT
CDR3aa: CAWSASSYNSPLHF

d_gene: TRBD1
j_gene: TRBJ2-5
abundance: -
len: 13
v_gene: TRBV28
CDR3nt: TGTGCCAGCACTATGACAGGGGCCCTGACCCAGTACTTC
CDR3aa: CASTMTGALTQYF

d_gene: -
j_gene: TRBJ1-2
abundance: -
len: 13
v_gene: TRBV4-2
CDR3nt: TGTGCCAGCAGCCAAGAACTTAACTATGGCTACACCTTC
CDR3aa: CASSQELNYGYTF

d_gene: -
j_gene: TRBJ2-7
abundance: -
len: 16
v_gene: TRBV4-3
CDR3nt: TGCGCCAGCAGCCAAGAAGGTCCTGGGGGGTCCTACGAGCAGTACTTC
CDR3aa: CASSQEGPGGSYEQYF

d_gene: TRBD1
j_gene: TRBJ1-5
abundance: -
len: 15
v_gene: TRBV19
CDR3nt: TGTGCCAGTAGTGTGGGGACAGGGGTTTATCAGCCCCAGCATTTT
CDR3aa: CASSVGTGVYQPQHF

d_gene: TRBD2
j_gene: TRBJ2-2
abundance: -
len: 21
v_gene: TRBV7-6
CDR3nt: TGTGCCAGCAGCTTGACGTGGACTAGCGGGGGCTACCAAACGAGCACCGGGGAGCTGTTTTTT
CDR3aa: CASSLTWTSGGYQTSTGELFF

d_gene: TRBD1
j_gene: TRBJ2-1
abundance: -
len: 15
v_gene: TRBV5-5
CDR3nt: TGTGCCAGCAGCTTGCCAGGACAGGGATGGAATGAGCAGTTCTTC
CDR3aa: CASSLPGQGWNEQFF

d_gene: TRBD1
j_gene: TRBJ2-7
abundance: once
len: 14
v_gene: TRBV28
CDR3nt: TGTGCCAGCAGTCTCGACAGGGCGACCTACGAGCAGTACTTC
CDR3aa: CASSLDRATYEQYF

d_gene: -
j_gene: TRBJ1-3
abundance: -
len: 15
v_gene: TRBV6-1
CDR3nt: TGTGCCAGCAGCCAAGACGCTACCTCTGGAAACACCATATATTTT
CDR3aa: CASSQDATSGNTIYF

d_gene: -
j_gene: TRBJ1-1
abundance: -
len: 14
v_gene: TRBV19
CDR3nt: TGTGCCAGTACGTCCCGGGACGGGAACACTGAAGCTTTCTTT
CDR3aa: CASTSRDGNTEAFF

d_gene: TRBD2
j_gene: TRBJ2-1
abundance: -
len: 17
v_gene: TRBV2
CDR3nt: TGTGCCAGCAGTGAAGCTGGGCCTAGCGGGGCCTACAATGAGCAGTTCTTC
CDR3aa: CASSEAGPSGAYNEQFF

d_gene: -
j_gene: TRBJ1-1
abundance: -
len: 16
v_gene: TRBV28
CDR3nt: TGTGCCAGCAGTTCCAGTCTCGGGAGAGTTAACACTGAAGCTTTCTTT
CDR3aa: CASSSSLGRVNTEAFF

d_gene: -
j_gene: TRBJ2-7
abundance: -
len: 15
v_gene: TRBV5-1
CDR3nt: TGCGCCAGCAGCTTGGTTCCGGACACCACGGCCGAGCAGTACTTC
CDR3aa: CASSLVPDTTAEQYF

d_gene: -
j_gene: TRBJ2-6
abundance: -
len: 16
v_gene: TRBV5-1
CDR3nt: TGCGCCAGCAGCTATTTCAGGGATACTGGGGCCAACGTCCTGACTTTC
CDR3aa: CASSYFRDTGANVLTF

d_gene: -
j_gene: TRBJ1-6
abundance: -
len: 14
v_gene: TRBV27
CDR3nt: TGTGCCAGCAGCACTAGGGGTTTAGGTTCACCCCTCCACTTT
CDR3aa: CASSTRGLGSPLHF

d_gene: -
j_gene: TRBJ1-2
abundance: -
len: 14
v_gene: TRBV9
CDR3nt: TGTGCCAGCAGCGTAGGTGGGGACAACTATGGCTACACCTTC
CDR3aa: CASSVGGDNYGYTF

d_gene: -
j_gene: TRBJ1-2
abundance: -
len: 13
v_gene: TRBV6-1
CDR3nt: TGTGCCAGCAGTGAACAGGGCTCCTATGGCTACACCTTC
CDR3aa: CASSEQGSYGYTF

d_gene: -
j_gene: TRBJ1-1
abundance: -
len: 11
v_gene: TRBV6-1
CDR3nt: TGTGCCAGCAGGGTGAACACTGAAGCTTTCTTT
CDR3aa: CASRVNTEAFF

d_gene: -
j_gene: TRBJ2-7
abundance: -
len: 13
v_gene: TRBV7-9
CDR3nt: TGTGCCAGCAGCTCCCGGGGACCTTACGAGCAGTACTTC
CDR3aa: CASSSRGPYEQYF

d_gene: -
j_gene: TRBJ2-3
abundance: -
len: 13
v_gene: TRBV6-5
CDR3nt: TGTGCCACCCAGGGTGGGGCGGGCGATACGCAGTATTTT
CDR3aa: CATQGGAGDTQYF

d_gene: -
j_gene: TRBJ2-7
abundance: -
len: 16
v_gene: TRBV7-8
CDR3nt: TGTGCCAGCAGCTCCCATACAGTCGGCCTTTCTTACGAGCAGTACTTC
CDR3aa: CASSSHTVGLSYEQYF

d_gene: -
j_gene: TRBJ2-7
abundance: -
len: 12
v_gene: TRBV29-1
CDR3nt: TGCAGCGTTGACCTCAGTAGCAACGAGCAGTACTTC
CDR3aa: CSVDLSSNEQYF

d_gene: -
j_gene: TRBJ2-2
abundance: few
len: 14
v_gene: TRBV27
CDR3nt: TGTGCCAGCAGTTCCACCCCATCGTCCGGGGAGCTGTTTTTT
CDR3aa: CASSSTPSSGELFF

d_gene: -
j_gene: TRBJ2-2
abundance: once
len: 12
v_gene: TRBV27
CDR3nt: TGTGCCAGCAAGGGGCCGACCGGGGAGCTGTTTTTT
CDR3aa: CASKGPTGELFF

d_gene: -
j_gene: TRBJ2-6
abundance: few
len: 15
v_gene: TRBV15
CDR3nt: TGTGCCACCAGCAGAGATACAGGGGGGGCCAACGTCCTGACTTTC
CDR3aa: CATSRDTGGANVLTF

d_gene: TRBD2
j_gene: TRBJ2-5
abundance: -
len: 16
v_gene: TRBV27
CDR3nt: TGTGCCAGCAGTCCCTCGGCGGGGGAACTCAAAGAGACCCAGTACTTC
CDR3aa: CASSPSAGELKETQYF

d_gene: -
j_gene: TRBJ1-5
abundance: -
len: 16
v_gene: TRBV6-1
CDR3nt: TGTGCCAGCAGTGAATGGACGCGAGGGACCAGACAGCCCCAGCATTTT
CDR3aa: CASSEWTRGTRQPQHF

d_gene: -
j_gene: TRBJ2-5
abundance: -
len: 14
v_gene: TRBV7-2
CDR3nt: TGTGCCAGCAGCTTAGACAGGTACCAAGAGACCCAGTACTTC
CDR3aa: CASSLDRYQETQYF

d_gene: TRBD2
j_gene: TRBJ2-5
abundance: -
len: 15
v_gene: TRBV7-9
CDR3nt: TGTGCCAGCAGCAGGACTAGCGGAGAACAAGAGACCCAGTACTTC
CDR3aa: CASSRTSGEQETQYF